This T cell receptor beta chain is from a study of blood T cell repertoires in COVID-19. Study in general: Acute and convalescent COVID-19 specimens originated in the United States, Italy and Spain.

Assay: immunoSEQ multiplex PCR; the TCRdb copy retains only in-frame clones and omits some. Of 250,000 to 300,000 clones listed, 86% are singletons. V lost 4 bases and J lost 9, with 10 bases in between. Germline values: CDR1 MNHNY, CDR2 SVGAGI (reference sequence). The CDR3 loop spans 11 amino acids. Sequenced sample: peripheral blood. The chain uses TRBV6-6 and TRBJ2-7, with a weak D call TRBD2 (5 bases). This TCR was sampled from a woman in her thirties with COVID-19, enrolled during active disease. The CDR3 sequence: CASSSERAQYF. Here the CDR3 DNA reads TGTGCCAGCAGTTCCGAGAGGGCGCAGTACTTC.